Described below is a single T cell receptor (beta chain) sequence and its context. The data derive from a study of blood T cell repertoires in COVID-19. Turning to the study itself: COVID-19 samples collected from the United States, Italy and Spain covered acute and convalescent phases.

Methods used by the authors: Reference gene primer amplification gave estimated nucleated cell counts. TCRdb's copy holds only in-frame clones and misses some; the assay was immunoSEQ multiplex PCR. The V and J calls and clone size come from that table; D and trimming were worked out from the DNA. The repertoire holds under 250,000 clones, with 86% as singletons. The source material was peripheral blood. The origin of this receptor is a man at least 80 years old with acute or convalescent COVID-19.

The CDR3 region is CASSRRLYRNNSNQPQHF. The DNA for the CDR3 is TGCGCCAGCAGCCGTCGTTTATACAGGAACAATAGCAATCAGCCCCAGCATTTT. V and J are TRBV4-1 and TRBJ1-5; D is perhaps TRBD1 (5 bases). Germline assignment: CDR1 MGHRA and CDR2 YSYEKL. The CDR3 is made up of 18 amino acids. V was clipped by 4 bases and J by 0 bases, with 19 bases between them.